This T cell receptor (beta chain) appears in the sequencing data of a study of response to subunit inactivated influenza vaccine. TCRdb called the RT-PCR reads again in MiXCR, with one record for every CDR3 protein. The profile shows about 300,000 distinct CDR3 sequences, 21% of them singletons. V was shortened by 2 bases and J by 3 bases, with 7 bases between the two germline ends. The CDR3 is 13 amino acids. Germline values: CDR1 KGHSH, CDR2 LQKENI. The TCR originated in a man aged 45-69 years who received an inactivated influenza vaccine. The chain employs TRBV18 and TRBJ1-1; D remains unclear. This specimen was PBMCs from blood, taken less than 22 months after vaccination. CDR3 amino acids: CASSPNVDTEAFF. The DNA for the CDR3 is TGTGCCAGCTCACCAAACGTTGACACTGAAGCTTTCTTT.